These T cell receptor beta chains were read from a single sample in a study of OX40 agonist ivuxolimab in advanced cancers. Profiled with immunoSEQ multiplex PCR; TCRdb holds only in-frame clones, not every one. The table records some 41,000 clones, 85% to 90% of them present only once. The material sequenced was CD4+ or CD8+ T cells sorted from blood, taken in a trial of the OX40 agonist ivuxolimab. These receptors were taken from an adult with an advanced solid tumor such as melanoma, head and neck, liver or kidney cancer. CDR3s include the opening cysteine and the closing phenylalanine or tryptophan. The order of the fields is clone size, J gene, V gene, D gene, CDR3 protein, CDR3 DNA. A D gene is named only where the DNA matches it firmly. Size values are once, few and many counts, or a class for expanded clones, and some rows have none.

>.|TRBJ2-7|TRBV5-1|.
CASSLSSGYEQYF
TGCGCCAGCAGCTTGTCCAGCGGGTACGAGCAGTACTTC
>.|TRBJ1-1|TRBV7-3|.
CASSTGNTEAFF
TGTGCCAGTTCGACAGGGAACACTGAAGCTTTCTTT
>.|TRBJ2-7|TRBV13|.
CASSLTGAQSQYF
TGTGCCAGCAGCTTAACCGGGGCCCAGTCGCAGTACTTC
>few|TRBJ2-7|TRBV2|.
CASSRGYEQYF
TGTGCCAGCAGCAGGGGTTACGAGCAGTACTTC
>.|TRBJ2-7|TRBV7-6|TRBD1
CASSLVPGQNYEQYF
TGTGCCAGCAGCTTAGTCCCGGGACAGAACTACGAGCAGTACTTC
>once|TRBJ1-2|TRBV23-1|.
CASSHPGNYYGYTF
TGCGCCAGCAGTCATCCAGGGAACTACTATGGCTACACCTTC
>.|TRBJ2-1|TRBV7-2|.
CASSVSRYNEQFF
TGTGCCAGCAGCGTCAGTCGGTACAATGAGCAGTTCTTC
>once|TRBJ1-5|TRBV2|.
CASSDPRRNQPQHF
TGTGCCAGCAGTGACCCCCGGAGGAATCAGCCCCAGCATTTT
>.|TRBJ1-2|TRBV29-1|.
CSVDTTGSYGYTF
TGCAGCGTTGACACGACCGGATCCTATGGCTACACCTTC
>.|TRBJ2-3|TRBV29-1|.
CSVSPSGSTDTQYF
TGCAGCGTTTCGCCGAGCGGGAGCACAGATACGCAGTATTTT
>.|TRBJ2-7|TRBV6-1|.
CASSDPDRNSYEQYF
TGTGCCAGCAGTGACCCGGACCGAAACTCCTACGAGCAGTACTTC